What follows are 19 T cell receptor beta chains derived from one specimen sequenced in a study of blood T cell repertoires in COVID-19. Using immunoSEQ multiplex PCR, the repertoire was profiled, and TCRdb retains in-frame clones only, with some absent. The sample records 150,000 to 200,000 clones, roughly 86% being singletons. Sequencing was carried out using peripheral blood. The receptors derive from a man in his sixties or seventies with acute or convalescent COVID-19.

This clone was detected only once. The rearrangement links TRBV7-6 to TRBJ2-1; 13 bases align to TRBD2. The junction had 11 bases not matched to a gene; V was cut back by 0 bases and J by 9 bases. The V gene's germline CDR1 is SGHVS and CDR2 FNYEAQ. The CDR3 is made up of 18 amino acids. CDR3 sequence reads: CASSLAGPTSGRAPEQFF. For the CDR3, the DNA is TGTGCCAGCAGCTTAGCAGGGCCAACTAGCGGGAGGGCCCCTGAGCAGTTCTTC.

V gene TRBV30 combines with J gene TRBJ2-5, with TRBD2 as a possible D gene (6 bases). CDR1 is GTSNPN and CDR2 is SVGIG in the germline V gene (reference sequence). CDR3 length equals 13 residues. V was clipped by 5 bases and J by 2 bases, with 12 bases between them. CDR3 sequence: CAWAAGRQETQYF. In DNA, the CDR3 is TGTGCCTGGGCAGCGGGTAGGCAAGAGACCCAGTACTTC.

The chain joins TRBV27 to TRBJ1-6; no firm D call. The germline V and J ends were trimmed by 2 bases and 8 bases, with 19 bases remaining between them. Germline V gene sequence: CDR1 MNHEY, CDR2 SMNVEV (reference sequence). The CDR3 has 17 amino acids. The CDR3 loop reads CASSLLAQVRPYSPLHF. In DNA form, the CDR3 reads TGTGCCAGCAGTTTACTGGCACAAGTTCGCCCTTATTCACCCCTCCACTTT.

In regard to this clone: The sample contains more than one DNA sequence encoding this CDR3. V usage is TRBV29-1 and J usage is TRBJ1-3, with 11 nucleotides matching TRBD1. Germline trimming cut 5 bases from V and 4 bases from J; bases unmatched to any gene: 1. The CDR3 sequence is 13 residues long. CDR1 is SQVTM and CDR2 is ANQGSEA in the germline V gene. CDR3 protein: CSVRTGGGNTIYF. For the CDR3, the DNA is TGCAGCGTTCGGACAGGGGGCGGAAACACCATATATTTT.

The chain carries TRBV29-1 and TRBJ1-1; 7 nucleotides line up with TRBD1. This CDR3 has 14 residues. Trimming removed 0 bases from V and 4 bases from J; junction bases left unmatched: 5. Germline V CDR1 and CDR2: SQVTM, ANQGSEA. CDR3 coding DNA: TGCAGCGTTGAAGAACAGACAGGGTTCACTGAAGCTTTCTTT. Amino acid sequence: CSVEEQTGFTEAFF.

This rearrangement joins TRBV4-2 to TRBJ1-5; no firm D call. CDR3 length: 14 amino acids. Germline lookup yields CDR1 LGHNA and CDR2 YNFKEQ. V was clipped by 0 bases and J by 5 bases, with 8 bases between them. CDR3 nucleotides: TGTGCCAGCAGCCAAGATCGAGGAGATCAGCCCCAGCATTTT. This codes for CASSQDRGDQPQHF.

The V and J genes are TRBV27 and TRBJ1-2, with 9 bases fitting TRBD1. There are 15 residues in the CDR3. Germline-derived CDR1 and CDR2 are MNHEY and SMNVEV (reference sequence). J lost 2 bases, V lost 6 bases, and 7 bases had no gene match. In DNA form, the CDR3 reads TGTGCCAGCAGACGGCCGGACAGGGGCAACTATGGCTACACCTTC. Protein product: CASRRPDRGNYGYTF.

CDR3 loop: CATSRARTGTGSPLHF. CDR3 DNA: TGTGCCACCAGCAGAGCCAGGACAGGGACGGGTTCACCCCTCCACTTT. This rearrangement joins TRBV15 to TRBJ1-6; 8 bases agree with TRBD1. CDR3 length equals 16 residues. V gave up 1 base and J gave up 9 bases; unmatched junction bases: 8. The germline V gene encodes CDR1 LNHNV and CDR2 YYDKDF (reference sequence).

The sample holds one count of this clone. The chain links TRBV7-9 to TRBJ1-2, with D perhaps matching TRBD1 (6 bases). The CDR3 consists of 13 residues. Germline V CDR1 and CDR2: SEHNR, FQNEAQ (reference sequence). V was clipped by 11 bases and J by 8 bases, with 21 bases between them. Written as DNA, the CDR3 is TGTGCCGCCCCCCGGGGGGGCGCTTCCGGCTACACCTTC. Amino acids: CAAPRGGASGYTF.

This clone occurred once. This chain joins TRBV25-1 and TRBJ1-1; D uncertain. CDR1 is MGHDK, CDR2 SYGVNS, per germline. V was cut by 1 base and J by 1 base, with 7 bases left in between. The length of the CDR3 is 14 residues. The CDR3 nucleotides are TGTGCCAGCAGTGAATCTTCAGGGAACACTGAAGCTTTCTTT. Translating it yields CASSESSGNTEAFF.

This sequence joins TRBV28 and TRBJ2-3; a possible D gene is TRBD1 (6 bases). V was pared by 2 bases and J by 3 bases, with 18 bases between. Germline loops: CDR1 MDHEN, CDR2 SYDVKM. CDR3 length: 17 amino acids. The DNA for the CDR3 is TGTGCCAGCAGTTTAAGTTTTAGGGACAAGAGGACAGATACGCAGTATTTT. Protein product: CASSLSFRDKRTDTQYF.

The V call is TRBV7-9, the J call TRBJ1-4; perhaps TRBD1 as D (5 bases). V lost 1 base and J lost 3, with 12 bases in between. Germline assignment: CDR1 SEHNR and CDR2 FQNEAQ (reference sequence). The CDR3 has 16 residues. CDR3 sequence: CASSLVAGRSNEKLFF. The CDR3 DNA reads as TGTGCCAGCAGCTTAGTGGCAGGGAGGTCTAATGAAAAACTGTTTTTT. Full variable domain (outside the CDR3, taken from reference TRBV7-9 and TRBJ1-4): DTGVSQNPRHKITKRGQNVTFRCDPISEHNRLYWYRQTLGQGPEFLTYFQNEAQLEKSRLLSDRFSAERPKGSFSTLEIQRTEQGDSAMYLCASSLVAGRSNEKLFFGSGTQLSVL.

The chain links TRBV14 to TRBJ2-7; perhaps TRBD1 as D (5 bases). Germline CDR1 is SGHDN and CDR2 is FVKESK. Trimming cost V 3 bases and J 0 bases, with 12 bases left between them. The CDR3 consists of 15 residues. CDR3 DNA: TGTGCCAGCAGCCAGGGGCCAGCCCTCTCCTACGAGCAGTACTTC. The encoded protein is CASSQGPALSYEQYF.

Concerning this clone itself: This sample includes further DNA sequences coding for the same CDR3. The chain links TRBV7-3 to TRBJ1-1, with unresolved D. With 1 base removed from V and 1 base from J, the gap between germline ends came to 4 bases. CDR3 length: 13 residues. Germline V gene sequence: CDR1 SGHTA, CDR2 FQGTGA. CDR3 coding DNA: TGTGCCAGCAGCTTAAACAGGAACACTGAAGCTTTCTTT. It translates to CASSLNRNTEAFF.

The V call is TRBV27, the J call TRBJ1-5; possibly TRBD1 for D (5 bases). Germline V gene lookup returns CDR1 MNHEY and CDR2 SMNVEV (reference sequence). Trimming pared 4 bases from V and 0 bases from J, leaving 7 bases between. The CDR3 is 14 amino acids. The CDR3 is CASSWGDSNQPQHF. CDR3 coding DNA: TGTGCCAGCAGTTGGGGGGATAGCAATCAGCCCCAGCATTTT.

The rearrangement joins TRBV7-8 to TRBJ2-7; 8 bases fit TRBD1. In germline, CDR1 is SGHVS, CDR2 FQNEAQ. The CDR3 length is 15 residues. After removal of 1 base from V and 5 bases from J, the junction contained 7 bases not matched to a gene. The CDR3 loop is CASSLETGEGNEQYF. The DNA of the CDR3 is TGTGCCAGCAGCTTAGAGACAGGGGAAGGTAACGAGCAGTACTTC.

This clone was picked up a small number of times. V usage is TRBV2 and J usage is TRBJ1-1; tentative D call: TRBD1 (5 bases). Germline V gives CDR1 SNHLY, CDR2 FYNNEI. V was pared by 3 bases and J by 1 base, with 6 bases between. This CDR3 contains 13 residues. CDR3 in DNA: TGTGCCAGCAGTGACCAGGGGAACACTGAAGCTTTCTTT. It encodes CASSDQGNTEAFF.

The rearrangement links TRBV5-6 to TRBJ1-2; TRBD1 agrees at 10 bases. V trimming: 4 bases; J trimming: 2 bases; junction bases outside the gene matches: 5. There are 15 residues in the CDR3. The germline gives CDR1 SGHDT, CDR2 YYEEEE. This CDR3 reads CASSPGDRGNYGYTF. In nucleotides, the CDR3 is TGTGCCAGCAGCCCTGGGGACAGGGGAAACTATGGCTACACCTTC.

This chain connects TRBV30 to TRBJ1-5, with D perhaps TRBD1 (5 bases). The CDR3 has 13 amino acids. CDR1 and CDR2 (germline): GTSNPN, SVGIG (reference sequence). Deletions cut 2 bases from V and 5 bases from J, with 10 bases between. Written as DNA, the CDR3 is TGTGCCTGGAGTTCCGACAGTTATCAGCCCCAGCATTTT. Its translation: CAWSSDSYQPQHF.